The 5 T cell receptor beta chains in this list originate from one sample, sequenced in a study of response to subunit inactivated influenza vaccine. TCRdb processed the RT-PCR reads anew with MiXCR; each CDR3 protein has one entry. The repertoire holds about 310,000 distinct CDR3 sequences, with about 20% as singletons. The source material was PBMCs from blood, sampled less than 22 months after vaccination. The receptors derive from a man aged 45 to 70 who received an inactivated influenza vaccine.

This chain links TRBV12-3 or TRBV12-4 with TRBJ1-1, with D perhaps TRBD1 (6 bases). The CDR3 spans 16 residues. Between the trimmed V and J ends, which lost 3 bases and 0 bases, there was a span of 14 bases. As DNA, the CDR3 is TGTGCCAGCAGTTTGAAGACAGGCTCAATGAACACTGAAGCTTTCTTT. The encoded protein is CASSLKTGSMNTEAFF.

This sequence joins TRBV6-2 or TRBV6-3 and TRBJ1-1; tentative D call: TRBD1 (5 bases). Germline CDR1 and CDR2: MNHEY and SVGEGT. The CDR3 is 14 residues long. V was pared by 2 bases and J by 1 base, with 8 bases between. CDR3 in amino acids: CASSYGAANTEAFF. In nucleotides, the CDR3 is TGTGCCAGCAGTTACGGGGCAGCGAACACTGAAGCTTTCTTT.

The genes are TRBV3-1 and TRBJ2-1; D may correspond to TRBD1 or TRBD2 (5 bases each). Germline V gene lookup returns CDR1 LGHDT and CDR2 YNNKEL (reference sequence). Trimming stripped 4 bases from V and 5 bases from J, with 21 bases between. The CDR3 covers 17 residues. This chain's CDR3 is CASSREGQGYWDNEQFF. The CDR3 DNA sequence: TGTGCCAGCAGCCGCGAGGGGCAGGGCTACTGGGACAATGAGCAGTTCTTC.

This clonotype was detected only a few times. The chain is built from TRBV5-1 and TRBJ2-5, with 10 bases lining up with TRBD1. The germline gives CDR1 SGHRS, CDR2 YFSETQ. V was pared by 4 bases and J by 5 bases, with 5 bases of the junction left unmatched. The CDR3 sequence is 14 residues long. CDR3 amino acids: CASSVDRGAETQYF. For the CDR3, the DNA is TGCGCCAGCAGCGTGGACAGGGGGGCTGAGACCCAGTACTTC.

The gene calls are TRBV4-3 and TRBJ1-3; 10 bases line up with TRBD1. The junction had 2 bases not matched to a gene; V was cut back by 0 bases and J by 3 bases. Germline CDR1 is LGHNA and CDR2 is YSLEER. The CDR3 is 16 residues long. The CDR3 coding sequence is TGCGCCAGCAGCCAAGACGGACAGGGGGTTGGAAACACCATATATTTT. Its protein product is CASSQDGQGVGNTIYF.